Listed below are T cell receptor beta chains from one sample, sequenced in a study of blood T cell repertoires in COVID-19. Measured with immunoSEQ multiplex PCR; TCRdb has only the in-frame clones, and not every one. Of about 140,000 clones in the sample, about 79% are singletons; the top ten hold 2.5% to 3%. The sequenced material came from PBMCs or T cells enriched from blood (not recorded which). Receptors originate from a woman aged 50 to 60 who had recovered from COVID-19. The CDR3 runs from the conserved cysteine through the conserved F or W. A D gene is named only where the DNA matches it firmly. For some rows the clone size is stated as once, few or many, or as a class when expanded; others skip it.

v_call	d_call	clone_size	j_call	cdr3_aa	cdr3_nt
TRBV6-4	.	.	TRBJ1-2	CASSDVKTLSLGVRGYTF	TGTGCCAGCAGTGACGTTAAGACTCTTTCGCTCGGTGTAAGGGGCTACACCTTC
TRBV20-1	TRBD2	.	TRBJ2-1	CSASTAGGLAEQFF	TGCAGTGCTAGTACAGCGGGGGGCCTGGCTGAGCAGTTCTTC
TRBV9	TRBD2	once	TRBJ2-2	CASSVEGSGSLGELFF	TGTGCCAGCAGCGTAGAGGGTAGCGGGAGTCTCGGGGAGCTGTTTTTT
TRBV5-6	TRBD2	.	TRBJ2-1	CASSLGLAGGLNEQFF	TGTGCCAGCAGCCTGGGGCTAGCGGGGGGGTTGAATGAGCAGTTCTTC
TRBV10-1	TRBD2	.	TRBJ2-7	CASSATSGSPYEQYF	TGCGCCAGCAGTGCGACTAGCGGGTCTCCCTACGAGCAGTACTTC
TRBV19	.	.	TRBJ1-5	CASRIGDQPQHF	TGTGCCAGTAGAATCGGGGATCAGCCCCAGCATTTT
TRBV3-1/TRBV3-2	TRBD1	.	TRBJ1-5	CASSLGTGGNQPQHF	TGTGCCAGCAGCCTGGGGACAGGGGGCAACCAGCCCCAGCATTTT
TRBV7-3	.	few	TRBJ2-2	CASSLIGATGELFF	TGTGCCAGCAGCTTAATAGGGGCTACCGGGGAGCTGTTTTTT
TRBV27	TRBD2	.	TRBJ2-7	CASRGTSGTYEQYF	TGTGCCAGCAGAGGGACTAGCGGGACCTACGAGCAGTACTTC
TRBV30	TRBD2	.	TRBJ2-1	CAASSGGYNEQFF	TGTGCCGCCTCTAGCGGGGGATACAATGAGCAGTTCTTC
TRBV5-1	TRBD1	.	TRBJ2-5	CASSFQGQGQETQYF	TGCGCCAGCAGCTTCCAAGGACAGGGTCAAGAGACCCAGTACTTC
TRBV28	TRBD2	.	TRBJ2-1	CASSLWPSSGRDEQFF	TGTGCCAGCAGTTTATGGCCCTCTAGCGGGAGGGATGAGCAGTTCTTC
TRBV3-1/TRBV3-2	.	.	TRBJ2-1	CASSQGLANNEQFF	TGTGCCAGCAGCCAAGGGCTAGCGAACAATGAGCAGTTCTTC
TRBV2	.	.	TRBJ1-5	CASSSEGGYQPQHF	TGTGCCAGCAGTTCAGAGGGGGGGTATCAGCCCCAGCATTTT